This T cell receptor beta chain is drawn from a study of T cells in Graves' hyperthyroidism and ophthalmopathy. Study-level background: The authors collected peripheral blood at initial diagnosis, before any treatment. Study-wide points: Among clonotypes expanded in thyroid above 0.001, most were also found in blood.

Investigators excluded patients with uncontrolled infection, other autoimmune disease, pregnancy or lactation. About this clonotype itself: Its target is unknown.

Amplification targeted TCR beta CDR3 regions from RNA transcripts. In the first-round RT-PCR of the TCR CDR3, the HTBI primer set was used. TCRdb re-called the multiplex PCR reads with MiXCR, one entry per CDR3 protein. Of 200,000 to 250,000 distinct CDR3 sequences detected, 15% to 20% appear once; the ten largest clones hold around 47%. Input material: blood. The TCR originated in a man aged 35-49 years with Graves' hyperthyroidism.

In DNA form, the CDR3 reads TGTGCCAGCAGTTTAAGGGCGGTGGACTACCGGGACACCGGGGAGCTGTTTTTT. Residues: CASSLRAVDYRDTGELFF. The rearrangement joins TRBV5-4 to TRBJ2-2, with TRBD2 as a possible D gene (6 bases). CDR1 and CDR2 (germline): SGHNT, YYREEE (reference sequence). The CDR3 length is 18 residues. Trimming pared 5 bases from V and 3 bases from J, leaving 23 bases between.